This passage covers 3 T cell receptor beta chains from one sample sequenced in a study of blood T cell repertoires in COVID-19. The assay was immunoSEQ multiplex PCR, and TCRdb's table has in-frame clones only and misses some. The sample shows roughly 320,000 clones, 85% to 95% of them seen only once. The sequenced material came from PBMCs or T cells enriched from blood (not recorded which). The receptor set was obtained from a woman aged 25 to 39 who had been exposed to COVID-19.

Comments on this clone: The identical CDR3 is also encoded by other nucleotide sequences in the sample. The rearrangement uses TRBV5-4 and TRBJ2-1, with 10 bases lining up with TRBD2. This CDR3 is built from 16 residues. V lost 4 bases, J lost 4 bases, and 8 bases stayed unmatched. Germline V gives CDR1 SGHNT, CDR2 YYREEE (reference sequence). Here the CDR3 reads CASSLGLAGGYNEQFF. As DNA, the CDR3 is TGTGCCAGCAGCCTGGGATTAGCGGGGGGATACAATGAGCAGTTCTTC.

The CDR3 DNA sequence: TGTGCCAGCTCACCAGCGGGGAGCGGTTTGAACACTGAAGCTTTCTTT. It translates to CASSPAGSGLNTEAFF. The V and J genes are TRBV18 and TRBJ1-1; D uncertain. The V end was cut by 2 bases, the J end by 0 bases, with 13 bases between. Germline CDR1 is KGHSH and CDR2 is LQKENI. CDR3 length: 16 amino acids.

This chain links TRBV19 with TRBJ1-1, with 8 bases fitting TRBD1. Trimming removed 5 bases from V and 5 bases from J; junction bases left unmatched: 7. Germline V gene sequence: CDR1 LNHDA, CDR2 SQIVND (reference sequence). The CDR3 is made up of 14 amino acids. As DNA, the CDR3 is TGTGCCAGTAGTGGGCAGACAGGGGAGACTGAAGCTTTCTTT. The encoded protein is CASSGQTGETEAFF.